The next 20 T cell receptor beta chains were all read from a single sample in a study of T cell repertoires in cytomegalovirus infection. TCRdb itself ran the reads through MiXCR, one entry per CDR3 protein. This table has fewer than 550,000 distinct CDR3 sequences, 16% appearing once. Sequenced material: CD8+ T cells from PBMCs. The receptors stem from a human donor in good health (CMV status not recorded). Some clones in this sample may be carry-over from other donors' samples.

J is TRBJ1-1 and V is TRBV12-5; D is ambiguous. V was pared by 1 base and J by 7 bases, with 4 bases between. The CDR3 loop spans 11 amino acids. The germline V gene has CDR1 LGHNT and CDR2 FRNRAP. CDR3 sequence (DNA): TGTGCTAGTGGTTTGGGTTTTGAAGCTTTCTTT. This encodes CASGLGFEAFF.

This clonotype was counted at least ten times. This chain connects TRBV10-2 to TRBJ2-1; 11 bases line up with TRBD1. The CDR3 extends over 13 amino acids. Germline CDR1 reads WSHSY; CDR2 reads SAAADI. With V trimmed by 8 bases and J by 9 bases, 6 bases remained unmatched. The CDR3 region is CASLDRGRSEQFF. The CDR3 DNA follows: TGCGCCAGCCTGGACAGGGGGCGGAGTGAGCAGTTCTTC.

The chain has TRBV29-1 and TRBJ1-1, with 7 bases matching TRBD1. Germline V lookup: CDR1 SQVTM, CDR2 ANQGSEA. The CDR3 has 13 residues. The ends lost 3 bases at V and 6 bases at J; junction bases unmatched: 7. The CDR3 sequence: CSVDPRGDAEAFF. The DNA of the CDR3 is TGCAGCGTTGATCCCAGGGGGGACGCTGAAGCTTTCTTT.

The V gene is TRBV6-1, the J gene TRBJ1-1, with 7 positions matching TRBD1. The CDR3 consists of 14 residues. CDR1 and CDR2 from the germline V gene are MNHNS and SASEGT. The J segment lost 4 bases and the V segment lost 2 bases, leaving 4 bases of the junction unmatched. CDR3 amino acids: CASSETGESTEAFF. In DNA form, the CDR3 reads TGTGCCAGCAGTGAAACAGGGGAAAGCACTGAAGCTTTCTTT.

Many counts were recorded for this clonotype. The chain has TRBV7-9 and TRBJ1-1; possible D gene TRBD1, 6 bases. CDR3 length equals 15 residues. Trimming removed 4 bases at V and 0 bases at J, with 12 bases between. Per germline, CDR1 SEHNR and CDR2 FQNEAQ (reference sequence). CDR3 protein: CASSSVTGLNTEAFF. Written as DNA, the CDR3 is TGTGCCAGCAGCTCGGTGACAGGTTTGAACACTGAAGCTTTCTTT.

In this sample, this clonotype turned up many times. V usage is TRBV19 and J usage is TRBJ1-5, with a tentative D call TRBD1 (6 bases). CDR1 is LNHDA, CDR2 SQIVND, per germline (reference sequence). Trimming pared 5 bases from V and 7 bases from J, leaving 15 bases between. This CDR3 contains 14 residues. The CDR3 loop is CASSDRRSWQPQHF. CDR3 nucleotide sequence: TGTGCCAGTAGTGACAGGCGAAGTTGGCAGCCCCAGCATTTT.

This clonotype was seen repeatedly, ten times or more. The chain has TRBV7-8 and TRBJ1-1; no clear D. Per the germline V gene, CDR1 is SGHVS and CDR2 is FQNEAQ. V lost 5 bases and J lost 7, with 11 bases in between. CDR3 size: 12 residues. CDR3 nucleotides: TGTGCCAGCAGCCTCGACAAAAATGAAGCTTTCTTT. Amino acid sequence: CASSLDKNEAFF.

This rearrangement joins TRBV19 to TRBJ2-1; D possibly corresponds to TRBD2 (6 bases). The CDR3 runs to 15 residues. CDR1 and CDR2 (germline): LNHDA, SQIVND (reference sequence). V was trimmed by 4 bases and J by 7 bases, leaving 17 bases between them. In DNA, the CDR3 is TGTGCCAGTAGTACGACTAGATGGGAAACGAATGAGCAGTTCTTC. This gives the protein CASSTTRWETNEQFF. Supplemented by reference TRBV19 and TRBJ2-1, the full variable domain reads DGGITQSPKYLFRKEGQNVTLSCEQNLNHDAMYWYRQDPGQGLRLIYYSQIVNDFQKGDIAEGYSVSREKKESFPLTVTSAQKNPTAFYLCASSTTRWETNEQFFGPGTRLTVL.

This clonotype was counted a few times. This CDR3 is CASSLSAGESYEQYF. The CDR3 region has the DNA TGCGCCAGCAGCTTGTCTGCAGGGGAGTCCTACGAGCAGTACTTC. V usage is TRBV5-1 and J usage is TRBJ2-7; D might be TRBD1 (6 bases). V was shortened by 1 base and J by 1 base, with 12 bases between the two germline ends. The CDR3 runs to 15 residues. Per germline, CDR1 SGHRS and CDR2 YFSETQ.

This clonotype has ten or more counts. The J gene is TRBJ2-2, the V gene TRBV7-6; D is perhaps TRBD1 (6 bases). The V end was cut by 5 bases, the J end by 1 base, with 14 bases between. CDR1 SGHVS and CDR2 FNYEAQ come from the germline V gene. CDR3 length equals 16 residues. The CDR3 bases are TGTGCCAGCAGCCCGGGCCCCAGGGGGAACACCGGGGAGCTGTTTTTT. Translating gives CASSPGPRGNTGELFF.

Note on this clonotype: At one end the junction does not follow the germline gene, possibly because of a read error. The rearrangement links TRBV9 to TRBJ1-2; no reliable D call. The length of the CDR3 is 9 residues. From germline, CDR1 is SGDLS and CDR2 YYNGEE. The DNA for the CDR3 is TGTGCCAGCAGCGTAGATCTGAACTTC. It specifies CASSVDLNF.

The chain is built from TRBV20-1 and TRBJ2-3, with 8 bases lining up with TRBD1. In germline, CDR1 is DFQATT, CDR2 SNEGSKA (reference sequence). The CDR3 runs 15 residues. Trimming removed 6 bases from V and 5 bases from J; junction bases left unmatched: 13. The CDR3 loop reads CSASTGTGGLDTQYF. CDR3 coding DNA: TGCAGTGCCTCGACCGGGACAGGAGGCCTAGATACGCAGTATTTT.

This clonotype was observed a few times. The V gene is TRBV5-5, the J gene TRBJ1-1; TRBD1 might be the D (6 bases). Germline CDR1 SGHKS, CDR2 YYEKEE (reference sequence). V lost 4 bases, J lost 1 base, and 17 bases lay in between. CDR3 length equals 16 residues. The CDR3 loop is CASSPEGGSSNTEAFF. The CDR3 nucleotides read TGTGCCAGCAGCCCGGAGGGGGGTTCATCGAACACTGAAGCTTTCTTT.

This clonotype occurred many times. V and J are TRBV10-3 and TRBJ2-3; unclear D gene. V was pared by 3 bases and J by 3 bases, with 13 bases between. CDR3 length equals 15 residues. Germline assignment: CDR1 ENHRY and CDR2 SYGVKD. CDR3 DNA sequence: TGTGCCATCAGTGATGGTCCCCCGGCGACAGATACGCAGTATTTT. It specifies CAISDGPPATDTQYF.

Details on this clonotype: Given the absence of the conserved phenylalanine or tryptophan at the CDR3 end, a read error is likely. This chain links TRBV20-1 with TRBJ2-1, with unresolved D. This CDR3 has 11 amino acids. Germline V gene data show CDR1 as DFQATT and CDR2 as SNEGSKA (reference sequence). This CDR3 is CNPQLGNEQFL. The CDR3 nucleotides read TGCAATCCTCAACTCGGCAATGAGCAGTTCTTA.

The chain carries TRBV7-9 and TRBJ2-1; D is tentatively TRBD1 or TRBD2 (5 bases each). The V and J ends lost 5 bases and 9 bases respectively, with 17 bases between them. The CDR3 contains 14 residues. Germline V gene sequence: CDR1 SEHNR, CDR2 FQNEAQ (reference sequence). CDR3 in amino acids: CASSGDENPTEQFF. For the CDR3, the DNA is TGTGCCAGCAGCGGGGACGAGAACCCCACTGAGCAGTTCTTC.

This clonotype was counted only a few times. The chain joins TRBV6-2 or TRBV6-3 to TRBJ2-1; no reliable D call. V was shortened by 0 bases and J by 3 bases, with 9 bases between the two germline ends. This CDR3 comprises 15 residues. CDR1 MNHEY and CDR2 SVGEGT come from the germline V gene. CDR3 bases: TGTGCCAGCAGTTACTCCGTGACGGTCTACAATGAGCAGTTCTTC. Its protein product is CASSYSVTVYNEQFF.

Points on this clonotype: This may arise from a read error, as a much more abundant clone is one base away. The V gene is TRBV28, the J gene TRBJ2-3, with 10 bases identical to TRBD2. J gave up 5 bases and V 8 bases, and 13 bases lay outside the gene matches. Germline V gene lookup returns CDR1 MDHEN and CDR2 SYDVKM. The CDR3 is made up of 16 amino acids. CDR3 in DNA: TGTGCCAGCGGTCGTACTAGCGGGATATCGTTAGATACGCAGTATTTT. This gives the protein CASGRTSGISLDTQYF.

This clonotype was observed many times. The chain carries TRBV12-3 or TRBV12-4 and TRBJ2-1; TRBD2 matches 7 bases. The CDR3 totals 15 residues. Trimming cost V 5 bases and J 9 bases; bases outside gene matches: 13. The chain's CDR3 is CASSHLAEPYAEQFF. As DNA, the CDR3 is TGTGCCAGCAGTCACCTAGCGGAGCCCTACGCTGAGCAGTTCTTC.

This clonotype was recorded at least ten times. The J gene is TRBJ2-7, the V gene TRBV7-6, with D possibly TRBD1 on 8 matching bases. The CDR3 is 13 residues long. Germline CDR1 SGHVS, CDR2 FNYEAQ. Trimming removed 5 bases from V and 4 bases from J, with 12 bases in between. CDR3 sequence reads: CASSTQGGYEQYF. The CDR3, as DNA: TGTGCCAGCAGCACACAGGGGGGGTACGAGCAGTACTTC.